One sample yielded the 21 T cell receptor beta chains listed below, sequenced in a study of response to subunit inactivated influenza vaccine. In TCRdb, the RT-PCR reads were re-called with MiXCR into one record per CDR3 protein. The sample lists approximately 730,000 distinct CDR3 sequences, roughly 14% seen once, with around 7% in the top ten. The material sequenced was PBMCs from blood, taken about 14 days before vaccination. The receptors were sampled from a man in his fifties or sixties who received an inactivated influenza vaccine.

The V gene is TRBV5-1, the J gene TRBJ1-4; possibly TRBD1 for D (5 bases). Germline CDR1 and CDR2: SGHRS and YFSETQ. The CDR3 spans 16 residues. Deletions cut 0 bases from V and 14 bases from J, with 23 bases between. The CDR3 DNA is TGCGCCAGCAGCTTGGCCCCTGGGACCGACTCACGGATGCTGTTTTTT. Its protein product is CASSLAPGTDSRMLFF.

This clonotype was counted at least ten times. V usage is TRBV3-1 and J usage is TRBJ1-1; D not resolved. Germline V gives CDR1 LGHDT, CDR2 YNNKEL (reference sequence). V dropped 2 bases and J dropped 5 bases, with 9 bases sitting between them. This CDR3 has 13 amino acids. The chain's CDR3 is CASSQRPWTEAFF. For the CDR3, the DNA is TGTGCCAGCAGCCAAAGACCCTGGACTGAAGCTTTCTTT.

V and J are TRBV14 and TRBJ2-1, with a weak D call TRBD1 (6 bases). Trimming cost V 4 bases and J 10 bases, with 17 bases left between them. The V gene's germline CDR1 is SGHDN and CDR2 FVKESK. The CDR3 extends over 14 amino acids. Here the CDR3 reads CASSRDTSTKEQFF. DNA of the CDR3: TGTGCCAGCAGCCGGGACACCTCAACTAAGGAGCAGTTCTTC.

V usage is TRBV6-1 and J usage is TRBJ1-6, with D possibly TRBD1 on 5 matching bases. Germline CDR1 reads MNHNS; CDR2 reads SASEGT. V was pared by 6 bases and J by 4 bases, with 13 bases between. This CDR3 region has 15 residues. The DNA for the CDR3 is TGTGCCAGCAGAGGGGCCGGCAGATATAATTCACCCCTCCACTTT. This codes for CASRGAGRYNSPLHF.

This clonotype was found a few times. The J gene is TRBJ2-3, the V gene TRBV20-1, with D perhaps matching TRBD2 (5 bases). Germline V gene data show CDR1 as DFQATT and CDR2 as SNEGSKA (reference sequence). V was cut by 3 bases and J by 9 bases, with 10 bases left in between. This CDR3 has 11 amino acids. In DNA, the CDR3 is TGCAGTGCTAGGGACTCTTGGACGCAGTATTTT. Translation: CSARDSWTQYF.

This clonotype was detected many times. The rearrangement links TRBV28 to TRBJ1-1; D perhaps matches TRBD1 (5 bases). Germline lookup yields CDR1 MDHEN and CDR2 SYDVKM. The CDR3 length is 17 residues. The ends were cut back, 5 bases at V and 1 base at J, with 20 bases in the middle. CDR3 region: CASSHPPHERGNTEAFF. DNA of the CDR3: TGTGCCAGCAGTCACCCCCCGCACGAGAGGGGGAACACTGAAGCTTTCTTT.

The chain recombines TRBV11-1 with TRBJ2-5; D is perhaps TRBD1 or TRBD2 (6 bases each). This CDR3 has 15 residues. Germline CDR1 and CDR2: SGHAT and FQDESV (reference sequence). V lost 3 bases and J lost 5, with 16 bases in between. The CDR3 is CASSFRRGKWETQYF. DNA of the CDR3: TGTGCCAGCAGCTTTCGGAGGGGGAAGTGGGAGACCCAGTACTTC. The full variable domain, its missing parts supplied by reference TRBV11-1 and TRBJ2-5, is EAEVAQSPRYKITEKSQAVAFWCDPISGHATLYWYRQILGQGPELLVQFQDESVVDDSQLPKDRFSAERLKGVDSTLKIQPAELGDSAMYLCASSFRRGKWETQYFGPGTRLLVL.

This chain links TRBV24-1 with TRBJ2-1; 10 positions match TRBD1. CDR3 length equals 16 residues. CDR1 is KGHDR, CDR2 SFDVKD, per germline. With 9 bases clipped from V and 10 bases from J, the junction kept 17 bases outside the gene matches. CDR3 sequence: CATGPPGTGVRGEQFF. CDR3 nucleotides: TGTGCCACCGGCCCCCCCGGGACAGGGGTGAGAGGGGAGCAGTTCTTC.

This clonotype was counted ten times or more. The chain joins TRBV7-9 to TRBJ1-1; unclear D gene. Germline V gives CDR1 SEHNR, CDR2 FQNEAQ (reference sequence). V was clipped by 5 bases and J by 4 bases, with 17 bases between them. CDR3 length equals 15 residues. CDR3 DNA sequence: TGTGCCAGCAGCCTCGGAGATGGTATGGGCACTGAAGCTTTCTTT. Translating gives CASSLGDGMGTEAFF.

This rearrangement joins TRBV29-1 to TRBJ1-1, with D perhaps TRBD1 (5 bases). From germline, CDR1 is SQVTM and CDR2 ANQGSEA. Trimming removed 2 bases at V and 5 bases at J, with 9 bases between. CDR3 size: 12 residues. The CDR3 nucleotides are TGCAGCGTTGAACGGACAAGGACTGAAGCTTTCTTT. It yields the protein CSVERTRTEAFF.

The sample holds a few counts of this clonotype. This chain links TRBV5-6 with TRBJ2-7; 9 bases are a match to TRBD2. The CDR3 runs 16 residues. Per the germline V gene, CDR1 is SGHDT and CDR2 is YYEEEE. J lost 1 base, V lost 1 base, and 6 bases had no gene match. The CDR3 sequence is CASSLPSLAGSYEQYF. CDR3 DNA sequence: TGTGCCAGCAGCTTGCCCAGTCTAGCGGGGTCCTACGAGCAGTACTTC.

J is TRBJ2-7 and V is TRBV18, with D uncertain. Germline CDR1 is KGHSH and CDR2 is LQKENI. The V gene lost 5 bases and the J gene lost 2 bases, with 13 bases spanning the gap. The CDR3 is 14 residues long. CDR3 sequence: CASSMSRSPYEQYF. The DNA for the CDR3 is TGTGCCAGCTCAATGTCACGGTCTCCCTACGAGCAGTACTTC.

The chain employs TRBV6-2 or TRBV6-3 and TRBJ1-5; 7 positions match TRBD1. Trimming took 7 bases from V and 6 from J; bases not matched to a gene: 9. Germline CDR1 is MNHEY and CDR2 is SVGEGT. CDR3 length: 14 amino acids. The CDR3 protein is CASTDLAGGQPQHF. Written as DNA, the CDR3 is TGTGCCAGCACCGACTTGGCAGGGGGTCAGCCCCAGCATTTT.

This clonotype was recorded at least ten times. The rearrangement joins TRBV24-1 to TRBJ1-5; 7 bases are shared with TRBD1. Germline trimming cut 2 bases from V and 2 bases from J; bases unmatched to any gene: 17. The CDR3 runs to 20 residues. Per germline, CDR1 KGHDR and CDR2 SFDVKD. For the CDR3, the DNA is TGTGCCACCAGTGATTCAACGGGGGGGAACAGGGGACCGCGCAATCAGCCCCAGCATTTT. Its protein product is CATSDSTGGNRGPRNQPQHF.

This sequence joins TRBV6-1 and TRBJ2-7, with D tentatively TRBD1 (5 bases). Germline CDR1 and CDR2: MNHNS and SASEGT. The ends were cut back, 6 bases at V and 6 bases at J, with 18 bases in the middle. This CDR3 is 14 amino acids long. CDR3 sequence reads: CASSPTPVGVEQYF. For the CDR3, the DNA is TGTGCCAGCAGCCCGACGCCAGTAGGGGTCGAGCAGTACTTC.

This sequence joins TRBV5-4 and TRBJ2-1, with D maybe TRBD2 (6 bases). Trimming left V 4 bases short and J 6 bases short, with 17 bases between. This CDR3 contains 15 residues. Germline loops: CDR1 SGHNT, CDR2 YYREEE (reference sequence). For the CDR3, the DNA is TGTGCCAGCAGCGTCCCGGGACTGGCTTCCAATGAGCAGTTCTTC. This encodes CASSVPGLASNEQFF. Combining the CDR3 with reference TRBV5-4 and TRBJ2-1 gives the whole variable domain ETGVTQSPTHLIKTRGQQVTLRCSSQSGHNTVSWYQQALGQGPQFIFQYYREEENGRGNFPPRFSGLQFPNYSSELNVNALELDDSALYLCASSVPGLASNEQFFGPGTRLTVL.

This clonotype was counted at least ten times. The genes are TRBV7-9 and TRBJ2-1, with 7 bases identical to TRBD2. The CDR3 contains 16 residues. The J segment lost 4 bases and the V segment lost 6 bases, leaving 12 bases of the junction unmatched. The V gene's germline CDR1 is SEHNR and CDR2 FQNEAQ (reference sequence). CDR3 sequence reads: CASSLQREAPYNEQFF. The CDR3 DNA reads TGTGCCAGCAGTCTACAACGGGAGGCCCCTTACAATGAGCAGTTCTTC.

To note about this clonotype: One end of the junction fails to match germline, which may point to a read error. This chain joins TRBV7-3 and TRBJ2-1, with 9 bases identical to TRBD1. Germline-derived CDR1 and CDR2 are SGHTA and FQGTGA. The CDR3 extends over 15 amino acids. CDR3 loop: CSSSMDRGIYNEQFF. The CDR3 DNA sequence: TGTTCCAGCAGCATGGACAGGGGCATCTACAATGAGCAGTTCTTC. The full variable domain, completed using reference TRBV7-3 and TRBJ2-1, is GAGVSQTPSNKVTEKGKYVELRCDPISGHTALYWYRQSLGQGPEFLIYFQGTGAADDSGLPNDRFFAVRPEGSVSTLKIQRTERGDSAVYLCSSSMDRGIYNEQFFGPGTRLTVL.

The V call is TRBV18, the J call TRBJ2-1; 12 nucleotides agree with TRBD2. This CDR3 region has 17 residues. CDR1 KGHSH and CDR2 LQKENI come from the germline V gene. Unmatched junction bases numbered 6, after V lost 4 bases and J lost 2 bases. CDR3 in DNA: TGTGCCAGCTCACAGACTAGCGGGGGAAAACCCTACAATGAGCAGTTCTTC. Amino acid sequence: CASSQTSGGKPYNEQFF. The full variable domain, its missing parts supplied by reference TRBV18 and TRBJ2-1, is NAGVMQNPRHLVRRRGQEARLRCSPMKGHSHVYWYRQLPEEGLKFMVYLQKENIIDESGMPKERFSAEFPKEGPSILRIQQVVRGDSAAYFCASSQTSGGKPYNEQFFGPGTRLTVL.

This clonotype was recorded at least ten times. The CDR3 DNA reads as TGTGCCAGCAGCTTAGAGCCAGGGATCTCTGGAAACACCATATATTTT. This encodes CASSLEPGISGNTIYF. This chain joins TRBV7-9 and TRBJ1-3; perhaps TRBD1 as D (5 bases). The CDR3 runs to 16 residues. Trimming took off 1 base at V and 0 bases at J, with 10 bases between the two ends. Per the germline V gene, CDR1 is SEHNR and CDR2 is FQNEAQ (reference sequence).

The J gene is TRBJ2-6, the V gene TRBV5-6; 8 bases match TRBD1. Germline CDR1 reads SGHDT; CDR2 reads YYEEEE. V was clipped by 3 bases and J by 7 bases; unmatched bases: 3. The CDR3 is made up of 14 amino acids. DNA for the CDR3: TGTGCCAGCAGCTCCGACAGGGGCGCCAACGTCCTGACTTTC. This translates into CASSSDRGANVLTF.